Below, 18 T cell receptor beta chains from the same sample are listed, as sequenced in a study of cytomegalovirus exposure and HLA in healthy donors. The PCR employed 60 Vbeta primers together with 13 Jbeta primers. Assay used: immunoSEQ multiplex PCR; TCRdb lists only in-frame clones, some missing. The data hold 110,000 to 150,000 clones, with 55% to 80% observed a single time. The specimen sequenced was PBMCs. The source is a human donor in good health.

This clone is a singleton in its sample. The V gene is TRBV27, the J gene TRBJ2-1; TRBD1 is a possible D gene (6 bases). The V gene lost 10 bases and the J gene lost 9 bases, with 25 bases spanning the gap. Germline values: CDR1 MNHEY, CDR2 SMNVEV (reference sequence). The CDR3 totals 15 residues. DNA for the CDR3: TGTGCCACCTCCCCACCTCGGACAGTAAATAGTGAGCAGTTCTTC. Amino acids: CATSPPRTVNSEQFF.

This clone was observed a handful of times. For the CDR3, the DNA is TGTGCCAGCAGTGCACCGTTGGGGCCGTACACTGAAGCTTTCTTT. This gives the protein CASSAPLGPYTEAFF. The chain uses TRBV6-5 and TRBJ1-1, with D possibly being TRBD1 (5 bases). Germline values: CDR1 MNHEY, CDR2 SVGAGI. The CDR3 consists of 15 residues. V shed 5 bases and J shed 3 bases, with 16 bases lying between them.

This chain joins TRBV7-9 and TRBJ2-7; D remains ambiguous. The germline CDR1 and CDR2 sequences are SEHNR and FQNEAQ (reference sequence). This CDR3 region has 17 residues. The V gene lost 1 base and the J gene lost 0 bases, with 16 bases spanning the gap. The CDR3 reads CASSLEFRSRSSYEQYF. The CDR3, as DNA: TGTGCCAGCAGCTTAGAGTTTAGGAGCCGTAGCTCCTACGAGCAGTACTTC. Combining the CDR3 with reference TRBV7-9 and TRBJ2-7 gives the whole variable domain DTGVSQNPRHKITKRGQNVTFRCDPISEHNRLYWYRQTLGQGPEFLTYFQNEAQLEKSRLLSDRFSAERPKGSFSTLEIQRTEQGDSAMYLCASSLEFRSRSSYEQYFGPGTRLTVT.

This chain uses TRBV10-3 with TRBJ2-5; 10 nucleotides match TRBD2. V lost 6 bases, J lost 2 bases, and 6 bases stayed unmatched. CDR1 is ENHRY and CDR2 is SYGVKD in the germline V gene. The length of the CDR3 is 15 residues. Here the CDR3 DNA reads TGTGCCATCAGCAATAAAGCGGGAGGGCAAGAGACCCAGTACTTC. Translating it yields CAISNKAGGQETQYF.

In this sample, this clone turned up a few times. The chain employs TRBV12-5 and TRBJ2-7; 10 bases fit TRBD1. Germline V gives CDR1 LGHNT, CDR2 FRNRAP. The CDR3 sequence is 14 residues long. After removal of 6 bases from V and 3 bases from J, the junction contained 5 bases not matched to a gene. The CDR3 region is CASGSGTGDYEQYF. In nucleotides, the CDR3 is TGTGCTAGTGGATCGGGGACAGGGGACTACGAGCAGTACTTC.

The CDR3 DNA follows: TGTGCCTGGAGTATAACCGGGACTGAGGGGGCCGAGCAGTACTTC. Amino acid sequence: CAWSITGTEGAEQYF. The chain employs TRBV30 and TRBJ2-7; the D gene is possibly TRBD1 (7 bases). Trimming took 2 bases from V and 6 from J, leaving 20 bases between them. This CDR3 has 15 residues. The germline V gene encodes CDR1 GTSNPN and CDR2 SVGIG (reference sequence).

The rearrangement links TRBV28 to TRBJ1-2; 9 bases are a match to TRBD1. V lost 2 bases, J lost 4 bases, and 17 bases stayed unmatched. Germline V CDR1 and CDR2: MDHEN, SYDVKM. The CDR3 extends over 19 amino acids. This chain's CDR3 is CASSLRLRTGATKLYGYTF. The DNA of the CDR3 is TGTGCCAGCAGTTTAAGGTTGAGGACAGGGGCCACGAAACTCTATGGCTACACCTTC.

This clone has just one count. In DNA form, the CDR3 reads TGCGCCAGCAGCTTGTCTAGCGTTGAAGAAGAGACCCAGTACTTC. This translates into CASSLSSVEEETQYF. The chain combines TRBV5-1 with TRBJ2-5; a possible D gene is TRBD2 (6 bases). Germline CDR1 reads SGHRS; CDR2 reads YFSETQ. The ends were cut back, 1 base at V and 3 bases at J, with 13 bases in the middle. This CDR3 region has 15 residues.

The rearrangement uses TRBV27 and TRBJ1-2, with TRBD1 identical over 8 bases. CDR1 is MNHEY and CDR2 is SMNVEV in the germline V gene (reference sequence). The CDR3 spans 14 residues. V shed 7 bases, J shed 8 bases, and the junction held 12 bases outside the gene matches. The CDR3 DNA reads as TGTGCCAGCAAAAGCAGGGGGCCAACAAGGGGCTACACCTTC. Protein product: CASKSRGPTRGYTF.

The rearrangement joins TRBV5-4 to TRBJ2-7; TRBD2 is a possible D gene (6 bases). Germline CDR1 SGHNT, CDR2 YYREEE (reference sequence). The germline V and J ends were trimmed by 4 bases and 6 bases, with 14 bases remaining between them. The CDR3 consists of 13 residues. Here the CDR3 reads CASSRGEAGEQYF. DNA for the CDR3: TGTGCCAGCAGCCGCGGGGAGGCGGGCGAGCAGTACTTC.

The V call is TRBV7-3, the J call TRBJ2-2; TRBD1 agrees at 8 bases. Unmatched junction bases numbered 6, after V lost 2 bases and J lost 4 bases. CDR1 is SGHTA, CDR2 FQGTGA, per germline. The CDR3 covers 16 residues. Written as DNA, the CDR3 is TGTGCCAGCAGCTTAGGGCAGGGGGCGTCCACCGGGGAGCTGTTTTTT. Protein: CASSLGQGASTGELFF.

This clone has more than one count but fewer than ten. The gene calls are TRBV7-9 and TRBJ1-4; possible D gene TRBD1, 5 bases. Germline values: CDR1 SEHNR, CDR2 FQNEAQ (reference sequence). The V and J ends lost 4 bases and 1 base respectively, with 10 bases between them. This CDR3 region has 15 residues. The CDR3: CASSSLGGTNEKLFF. CDR3 DNA: TGTGCCAGCAGCTCCCTGGGGGGAACTAATGAAAAACTGTTTTTT.

The genes are TRBV19 and TRBJ1-5, with a possible D match to TRBD1 (5 bases). V shed 5 bases and J shed 0 bases, with 11 bases lying between them. The CDR3 is 15 residues long. The germline V gene has CDR1 LNHDA and CDR2 SQIVND (reference sequence). CDR3 sequence (DNA): TGTGCCAGTAGTTATGGGGGAGGTAGCAATCAGCCCCAGCATTTT. Residues: CASSYGGGSNQPQHF.

The chain recombines TRBV27 with TRBJ2-5; D gene uncertain. V dropped 6 bases and J dropped 2 bases, with 16 bases sitting between them. CDR1 is MNHEY, CDR2 SMNVEV, per germline (reference sequence). CDR3 size: 15 residues. The CDR3 here is CASRPLAREQETQYF. Here the CDR3 DNA reads TGTGCCAGCAGGCCTCTCGCGCGTGAACAAGAGACCCAGTACTTC.

This clone was seen more than once but under ten times. V usage is TRBV9 and J usage is TRBJ1-3; D gene ambiguous. CDR3 length equals 14 residues. Germline CDR1 reads SGDLS; CDR2 reads YYNGEE. V lost 0 bases, J lost 0 bases, and 4 bases lay in between. CDR3 sequence: CASSVGISGNTIYF. CDR3 coding DNA: TGTGCCAGCAGCGTAGGTATCTCTGGAAACACCATATATTTT.

The chain employs TRBV27 and TRBJ2-1; possibly TRBD2 for D (5 bases). Trimming removed 5 bases from V and 2 bases from J, with 10 bases in between. This CDR3 is built from 14 residues. Germline V gene sequence: CDR1 MNHEY, CDR2 SMNVEV (reference sequence). CDR3 DNA: TGTGCCAGCAGTCGACGGGATACCTACAATGAGCAGTTCTTC. This codes for CASSRRDTYNEQFF.

The V gene is TRBV19, the J gene TRBJ2-7; D is perhaps TRBD2 (6 bases). CDR3 length equals 13 residues. From germline, CDR1 is LNHDA and CDR2 SQIVND (reference sequence). Trimming took 7 bases from V and 2 from J, leaving 12 bases between them. This CDR3 reads CASMGDSPYEQYF. The CDR3 DNA reads TGTGCCAGTATGGGGGACTCCCCCTACGAGCAGTACTTC.

The chain is built from TRBV7-9 and TRBJ2-7, with TRBD2 as a possible D gene (7 bases). CDR3 length equals 12 residues. Germline V CDR1 and CDR2: SEHNR, FQNEAQ (reference sequence). With 5 bases removed from V and 5 bases from J, the gap between germline ends came to 10 bases. DNA for the CDR3: TGTGCCAGCAGCAGGGGGGGGGACGAGCAGTACTTC. This encodes CASSRGGDEQYF. The full variable domain, with the rest looked up from reference TRBV7-9 and TRBJ2-7, is DTGVSQNPRHKITKRGQNVTFRCDPISEHNRLYWYRQTLGQGPEFLTYFQNEAQLEKSRLLSDRFSAERPKGSFSTLEIQRTEQGDSAMYLCASSRGGDEQYFGPGTRLTVT.